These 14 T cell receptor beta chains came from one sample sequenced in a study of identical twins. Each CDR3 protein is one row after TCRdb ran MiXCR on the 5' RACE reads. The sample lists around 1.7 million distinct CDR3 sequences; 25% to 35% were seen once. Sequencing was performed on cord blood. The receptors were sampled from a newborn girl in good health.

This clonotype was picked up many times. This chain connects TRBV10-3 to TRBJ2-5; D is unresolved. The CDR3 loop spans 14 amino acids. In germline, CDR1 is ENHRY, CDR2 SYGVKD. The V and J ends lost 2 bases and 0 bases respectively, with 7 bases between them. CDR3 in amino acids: CAISEENHQETQYF. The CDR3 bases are TGTGCCATCAGTGAGGAGAATCACCAAGAGACCCAGTACTTC.

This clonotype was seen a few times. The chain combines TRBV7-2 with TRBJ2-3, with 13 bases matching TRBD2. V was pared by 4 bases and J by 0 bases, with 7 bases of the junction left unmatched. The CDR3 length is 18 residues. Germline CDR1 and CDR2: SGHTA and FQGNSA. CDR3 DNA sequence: TGTGCCAGCAGCTCAGTTACTAGCGGGAGGGCTAGCACAGATACGCAGTATTTT. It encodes CASSSVTSGRASTDTQYF.

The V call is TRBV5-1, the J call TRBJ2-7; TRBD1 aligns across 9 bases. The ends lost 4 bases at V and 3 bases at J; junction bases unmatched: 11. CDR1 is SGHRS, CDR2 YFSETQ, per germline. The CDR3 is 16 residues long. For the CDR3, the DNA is TGCGCCAGCAGCCCCCCATCCGGGACAGGGATCTACGAGCAGTACTTC. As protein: CASSPPSGTGIYEQYF. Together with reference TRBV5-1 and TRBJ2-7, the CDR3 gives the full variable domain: KAGVTQTPRYLIKTRGQQVTLSCSPISGHRSVSWYQQTPGQGLQFLFEYFSETQRNKGNFPGRFSGRQFSNSRSEMNVSTLELGDSALYLCASSPPSGTGIYEQYFGPGTRLTVT.

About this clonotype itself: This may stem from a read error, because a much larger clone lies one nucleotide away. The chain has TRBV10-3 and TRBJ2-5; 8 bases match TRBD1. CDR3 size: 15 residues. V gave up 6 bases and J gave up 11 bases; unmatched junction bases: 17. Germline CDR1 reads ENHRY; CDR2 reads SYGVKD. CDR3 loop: CAIRATGGKNNEQYF. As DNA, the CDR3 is TGTGCCATCAGGGCTACAGGGGGGAAGAACAATGAGCAGTACTTC.

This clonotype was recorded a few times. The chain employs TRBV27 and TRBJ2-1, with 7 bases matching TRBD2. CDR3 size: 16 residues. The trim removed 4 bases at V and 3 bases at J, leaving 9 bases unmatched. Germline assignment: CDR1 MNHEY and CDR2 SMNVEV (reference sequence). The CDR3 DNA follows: TGTGCCAGCAGTTCCGACCTAGCGGCGTACTACAATGAGCAGTTCTTC. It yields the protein CASSSDLAAYYNEQFF.

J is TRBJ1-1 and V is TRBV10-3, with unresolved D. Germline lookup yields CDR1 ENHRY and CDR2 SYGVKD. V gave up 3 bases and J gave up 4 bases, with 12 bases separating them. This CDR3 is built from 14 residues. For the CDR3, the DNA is TGTGCCATCAGTGATATGCAGGCGGGCACTGAAGCTTTCTTT. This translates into CAISDMQAGTEAFF.

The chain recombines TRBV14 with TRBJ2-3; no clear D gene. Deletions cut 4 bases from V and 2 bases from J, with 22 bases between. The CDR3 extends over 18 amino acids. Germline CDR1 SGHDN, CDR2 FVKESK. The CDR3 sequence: CASSPLRWTQSITDTQYF. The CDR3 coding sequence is TGTGCCAGCAGCCCCCTTAGGTGGACCCAAAGCATCACAGATACGCAGTATTTT.

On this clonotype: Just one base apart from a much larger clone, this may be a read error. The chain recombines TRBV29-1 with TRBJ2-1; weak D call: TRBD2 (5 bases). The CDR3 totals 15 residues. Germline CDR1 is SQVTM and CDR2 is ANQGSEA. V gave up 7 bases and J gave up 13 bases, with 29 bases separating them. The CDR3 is CSAAGPNVLGETQFF. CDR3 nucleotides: TGCAGCGCTGCGGGCCCCAACGTTCTGGGAGAGACCCAGTTCTTC.

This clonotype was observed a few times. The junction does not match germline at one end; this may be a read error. The CDR3 loop is CASGDGFSRANQPQHF. The CDR3 DNA reads as TGTGCCAGCGGTGATGGATTCTCCAGGGCTAATCAGCCCCAGCATTTT. This chain connects TRBV6-1 to TRBJ1-5, with D maybe TRBD1 (5 bases). The CDR3 contains 16 residues. CDR1 is MNHNS and CDR2 is SASEGT in the germline V gene.

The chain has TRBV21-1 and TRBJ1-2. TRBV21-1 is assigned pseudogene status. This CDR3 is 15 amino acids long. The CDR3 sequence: CASSLRIPEDYGYTF. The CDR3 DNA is TGTGCCAGCAGCCTCAGGATCCCAGAAGACTATGGCTACACCTTC.

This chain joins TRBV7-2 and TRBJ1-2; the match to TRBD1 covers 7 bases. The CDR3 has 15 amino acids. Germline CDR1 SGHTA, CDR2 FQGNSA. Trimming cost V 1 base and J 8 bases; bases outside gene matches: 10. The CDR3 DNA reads TGTGCCAGCAGCTTAGGAATGGACAGGCCGTACGGCTACACCTTC. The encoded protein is CASSLGMDRPYGYTF.

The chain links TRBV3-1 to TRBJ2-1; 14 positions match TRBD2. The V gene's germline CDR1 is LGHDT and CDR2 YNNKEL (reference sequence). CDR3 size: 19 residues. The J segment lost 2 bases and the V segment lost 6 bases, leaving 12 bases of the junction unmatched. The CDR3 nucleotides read TGTGCCAGCAGTCCTTATACGCCGGGACTAGCGGGGGCCTACAATGAGCAGTTCTTC. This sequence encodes CASSPYTPGLAGAYNEQFF.

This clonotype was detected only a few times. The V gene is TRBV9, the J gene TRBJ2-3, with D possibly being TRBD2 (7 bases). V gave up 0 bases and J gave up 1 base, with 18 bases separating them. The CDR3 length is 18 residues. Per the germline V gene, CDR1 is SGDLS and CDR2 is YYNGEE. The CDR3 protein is CASSVGSPGGRRTDTQYF. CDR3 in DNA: TGTGCCAGCAGCGTAGGCTCCCCCGGGGGGCGTCGCACAGATACGCAGTATTTT.

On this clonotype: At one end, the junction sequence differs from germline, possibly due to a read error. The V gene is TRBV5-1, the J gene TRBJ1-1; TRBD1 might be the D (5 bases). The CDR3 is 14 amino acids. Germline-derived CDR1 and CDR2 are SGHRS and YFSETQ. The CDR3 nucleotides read TGCGCCTGCAGCTTGGTCAGGGATAACACTGAAGCTTTCTTT. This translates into CACSLVRDNTEAFF.